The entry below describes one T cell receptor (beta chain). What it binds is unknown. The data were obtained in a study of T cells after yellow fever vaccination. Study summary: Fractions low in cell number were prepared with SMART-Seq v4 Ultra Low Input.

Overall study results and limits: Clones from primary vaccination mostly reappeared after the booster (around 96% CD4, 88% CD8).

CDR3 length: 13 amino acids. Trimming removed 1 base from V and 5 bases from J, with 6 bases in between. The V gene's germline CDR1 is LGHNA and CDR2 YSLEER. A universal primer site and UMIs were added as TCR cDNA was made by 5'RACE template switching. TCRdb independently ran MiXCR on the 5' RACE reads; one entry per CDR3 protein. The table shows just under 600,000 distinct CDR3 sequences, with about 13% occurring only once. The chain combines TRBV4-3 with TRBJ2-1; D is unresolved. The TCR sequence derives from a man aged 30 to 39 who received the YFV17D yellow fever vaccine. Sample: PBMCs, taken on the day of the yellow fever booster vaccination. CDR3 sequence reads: CASSQAGHNEQFF. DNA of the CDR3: TGCGCCAGCAGCCAAGCCGGGCACAATGAGCAGTTCTTC.